This T cell receptor (beta chain) appears in the sequencing data of a study of T cells after posttransplantation cyclophosphamide. Assay used: immunoSEQ multiplex PCR; TCRdb lists only in-frame clones, some missing. The repertoire has 31,000 or so clones, more than 85% of them found once; the top ten carry around 0.1%. Unmatched junction bases numbered 5, after V lost 6 bases and J lost 0 bases. From germline, CDR1 is SGHDT and CDR2 YYEEEE. The CDR3 contains 14 residues. The naive gate required viable CD3+CD4+ or CD3+CD8+ cells with CCR7+CD45RA+CD45RO-CD95-CD27+CD28+ phenotype. The related graft donor's blood sample was taken on the day of bone marrow donation. This clone was seen only once. The antigen is not known. The study, taken as a whole, reports: TRB clonality was highly associated with recipient CMV seropositivity and reactivation. Later post-transplant blood repertoires were often dominated by donor CD8+ memory clones. Tissue-infiltrating T cells from skin or gut overlapped little with blood T cells.

V gene TRBV5-6 combines with J gene TRBJ1-2, with 7 bases identical to TRBD1. Sequenced: naive CD4+ T cells sorted from blood. The TCR was taken from a man aged 25 to 40 in good health and a related stem cell transplant donor. CDR3 in amino acids: CASNRGQTNYGYTF. CDR3 DNA sequence: TGTGCCAGCAACCGGGGACAGACTAACTATGGCTACACCTTC.